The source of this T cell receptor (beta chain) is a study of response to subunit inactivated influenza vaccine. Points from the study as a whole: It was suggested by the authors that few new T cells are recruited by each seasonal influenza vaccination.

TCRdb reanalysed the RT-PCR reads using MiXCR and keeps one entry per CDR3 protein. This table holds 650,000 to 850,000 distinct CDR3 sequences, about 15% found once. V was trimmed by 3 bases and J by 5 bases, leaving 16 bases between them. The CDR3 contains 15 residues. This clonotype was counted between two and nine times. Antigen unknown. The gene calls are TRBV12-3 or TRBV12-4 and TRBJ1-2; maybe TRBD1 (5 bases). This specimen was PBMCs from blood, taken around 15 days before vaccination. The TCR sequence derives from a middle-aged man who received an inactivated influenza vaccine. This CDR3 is CASSFGGAGRYGYTF. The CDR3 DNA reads TGTGCCAGCAGTTTTGGCGGTGCGGGACGTTATGGCTACACCTTC.